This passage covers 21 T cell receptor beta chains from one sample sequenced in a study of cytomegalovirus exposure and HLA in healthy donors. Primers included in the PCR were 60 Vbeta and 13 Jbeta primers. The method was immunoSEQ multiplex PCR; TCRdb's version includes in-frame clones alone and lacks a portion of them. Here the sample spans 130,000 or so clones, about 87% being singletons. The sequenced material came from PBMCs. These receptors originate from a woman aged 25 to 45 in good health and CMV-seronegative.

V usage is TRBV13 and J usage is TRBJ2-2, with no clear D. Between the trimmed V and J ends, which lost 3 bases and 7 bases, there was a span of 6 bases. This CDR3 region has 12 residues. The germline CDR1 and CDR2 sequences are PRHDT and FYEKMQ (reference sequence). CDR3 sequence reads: CASSFTGGELFF. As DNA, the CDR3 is TGTGCCAGCAGCTTTACGGGCGGGGAGCTGTTTTTT.

The CDR3: CASSEEPLAGSYEQYF. CDR3 bases: TGTGCCAGCAGTGAAGAGCCACTAGCGGGTTCCTACGAGCAGTACTTC. The chain has TRBV6-1 and TRBJ2-7; TRBD2 matches 9 bases. CDR1 is MNHNS, CDR2 SASEGT, per germline. Trimming at V came to 1 base and at J to 1 base, leaving 5 bases not matched to a gene. This CDR3 region has 16 residues.

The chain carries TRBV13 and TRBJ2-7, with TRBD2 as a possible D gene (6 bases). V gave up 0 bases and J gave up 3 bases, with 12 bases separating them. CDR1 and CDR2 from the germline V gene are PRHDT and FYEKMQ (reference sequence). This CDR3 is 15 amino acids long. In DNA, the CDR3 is TGTGCCAGCAGCTTAGGCGGGGGTGGGGGCTACGAGCAGTACTTC. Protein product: CASSLGGGGGYEQYF.

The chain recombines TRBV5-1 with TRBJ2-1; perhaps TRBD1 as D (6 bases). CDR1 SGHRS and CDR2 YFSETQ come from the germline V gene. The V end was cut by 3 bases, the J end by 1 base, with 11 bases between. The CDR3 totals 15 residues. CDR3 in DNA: TGCGCCAGCAGCTATCAGGGGTGGTCCTACAATGAGCAGTTCTTC. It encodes CASSYQGWSYNEQFF.

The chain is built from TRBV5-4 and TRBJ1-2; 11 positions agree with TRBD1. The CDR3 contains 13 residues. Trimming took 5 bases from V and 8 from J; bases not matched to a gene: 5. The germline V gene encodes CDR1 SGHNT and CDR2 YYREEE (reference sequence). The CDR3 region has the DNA TGTGCCAGCAGTACCGGGACAGGGGGAGGCTACACCTTC. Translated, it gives CASSTGTGGGYTF.

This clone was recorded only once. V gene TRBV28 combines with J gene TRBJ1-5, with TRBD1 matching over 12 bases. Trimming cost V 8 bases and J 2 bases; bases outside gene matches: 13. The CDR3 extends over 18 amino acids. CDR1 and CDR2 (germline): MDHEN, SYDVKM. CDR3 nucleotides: TGTGCCAGCCTATCGGGGACAGGGGGCTATTGGGGCAATCAGCCCCAGCATTTT. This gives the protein CASLSGTGGYWGNQPQHF.

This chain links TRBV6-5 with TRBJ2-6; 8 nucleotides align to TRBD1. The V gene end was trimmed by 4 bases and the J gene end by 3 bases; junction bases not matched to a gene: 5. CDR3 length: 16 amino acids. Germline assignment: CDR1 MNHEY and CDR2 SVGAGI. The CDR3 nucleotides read TGTGCCAGCAGTTCAGACAGGGGTGGTGGGGCCAACGTCCTGACTTTC. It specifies CASSSDRGGGANVLTF.

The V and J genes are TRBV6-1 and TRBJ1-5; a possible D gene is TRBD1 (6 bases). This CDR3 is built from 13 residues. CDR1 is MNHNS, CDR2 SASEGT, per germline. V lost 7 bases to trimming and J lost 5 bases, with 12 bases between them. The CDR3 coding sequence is TGTGCCAGCACCCTCAGGGGAGATCAGCCCCAGCATTTT. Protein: CASTLRGDQPQHF.

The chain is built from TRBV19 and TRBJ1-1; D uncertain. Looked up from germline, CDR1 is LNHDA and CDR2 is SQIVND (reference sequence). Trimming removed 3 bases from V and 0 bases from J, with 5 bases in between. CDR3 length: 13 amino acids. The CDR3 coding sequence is TGTGCCAGTAGTATCTCGTTGAACACTGAAGCTTTCTTT. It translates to CASSISLNTEAFF.

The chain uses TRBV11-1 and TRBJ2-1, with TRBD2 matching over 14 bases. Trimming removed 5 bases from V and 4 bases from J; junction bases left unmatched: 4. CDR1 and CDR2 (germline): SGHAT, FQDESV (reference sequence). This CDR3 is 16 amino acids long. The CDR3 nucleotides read TGTGCCAGCAGCCCTAGGACTAGCGGGAGGTACAATGAGCAGTTCTTC. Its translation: CASSPRTSGRYNEQFF.

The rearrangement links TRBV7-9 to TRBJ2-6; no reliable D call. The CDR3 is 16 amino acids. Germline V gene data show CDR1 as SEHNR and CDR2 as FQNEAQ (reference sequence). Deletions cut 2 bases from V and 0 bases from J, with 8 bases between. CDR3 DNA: TGTGCCAGCAGCTTAAGTATCAGCTCTGGGGCCAACGTCCTGACTTTC. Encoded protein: CASSLSISSGANVLTF.

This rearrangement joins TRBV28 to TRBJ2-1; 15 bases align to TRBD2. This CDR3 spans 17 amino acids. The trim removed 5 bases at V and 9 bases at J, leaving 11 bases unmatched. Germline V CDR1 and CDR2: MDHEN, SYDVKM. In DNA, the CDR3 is TGTGCCAGCAGTCTTAACACCCTGGGACTAGCGGGGGGTGAGCAGTTCTTC. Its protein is CASSLNTLGLAGGEQFF.

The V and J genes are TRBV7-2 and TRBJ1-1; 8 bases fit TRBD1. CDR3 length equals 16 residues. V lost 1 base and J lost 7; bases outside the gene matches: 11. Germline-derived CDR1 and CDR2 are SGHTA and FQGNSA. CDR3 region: CASSLGRGRREGEAFF. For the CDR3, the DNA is TGTGCCAGCAGCTTAGGCAGGGGGCGCCGGGAAGGTGAAGCTTTCTTT.

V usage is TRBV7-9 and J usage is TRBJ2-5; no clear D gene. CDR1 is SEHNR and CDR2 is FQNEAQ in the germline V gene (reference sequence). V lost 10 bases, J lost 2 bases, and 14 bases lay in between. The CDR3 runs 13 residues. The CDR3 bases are TGTGCCACCGGTCAACCGGTACAAGAGACCCAGTACTTC. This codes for CATGQPVQETQYF.

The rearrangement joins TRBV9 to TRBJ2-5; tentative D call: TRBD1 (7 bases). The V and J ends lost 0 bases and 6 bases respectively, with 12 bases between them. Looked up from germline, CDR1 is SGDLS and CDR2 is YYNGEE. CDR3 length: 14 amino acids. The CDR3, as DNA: TGTGCCAGCAGCGTAGGACAGGGAGGACAGACCCAGTACTTC. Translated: CASSVGQGGQTQYF.

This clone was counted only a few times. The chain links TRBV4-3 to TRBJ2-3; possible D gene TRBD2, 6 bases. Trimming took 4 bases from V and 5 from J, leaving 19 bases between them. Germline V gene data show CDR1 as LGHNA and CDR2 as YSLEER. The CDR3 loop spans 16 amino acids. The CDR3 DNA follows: TGCGCCAGCAGCCCGAATCCGACTAGGCGCGTAGATACGCAGTATTTT. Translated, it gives CASSPNPTRRVDTQYF.

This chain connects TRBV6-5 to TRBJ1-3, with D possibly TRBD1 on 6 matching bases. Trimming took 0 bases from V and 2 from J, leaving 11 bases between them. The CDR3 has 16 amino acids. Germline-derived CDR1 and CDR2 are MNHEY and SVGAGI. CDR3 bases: TGTGCCAGCAGTTACTCTGCAGGGGTAACTGGAAACACCATATATTTT. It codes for CASSYSAGVTGNTIYF.

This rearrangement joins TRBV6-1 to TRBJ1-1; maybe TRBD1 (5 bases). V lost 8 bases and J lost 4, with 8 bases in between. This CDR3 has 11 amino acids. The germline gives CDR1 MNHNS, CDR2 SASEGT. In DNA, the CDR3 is TGTGCCAGCGTAGGGGCCACTGAAGCTTTCTTT. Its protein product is CASVGATEAFF.

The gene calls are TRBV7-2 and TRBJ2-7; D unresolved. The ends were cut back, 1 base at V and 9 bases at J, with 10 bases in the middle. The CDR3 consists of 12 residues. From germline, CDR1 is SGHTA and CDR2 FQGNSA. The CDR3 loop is CASSLVPLGQYF. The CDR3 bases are TGTGCCAGCAGCTTAGTTCCGCTCGGGCAGTACTTC.

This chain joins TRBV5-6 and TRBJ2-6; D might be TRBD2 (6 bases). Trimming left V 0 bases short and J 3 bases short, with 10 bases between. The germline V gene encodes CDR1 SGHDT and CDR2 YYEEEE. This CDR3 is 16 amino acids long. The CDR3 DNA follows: TGTGCCAGCAGCTTGGGGGGCGGGAATGGGGCCAACGTCCTGACTTTC. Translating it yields CASSLGGGNGANVLTF.

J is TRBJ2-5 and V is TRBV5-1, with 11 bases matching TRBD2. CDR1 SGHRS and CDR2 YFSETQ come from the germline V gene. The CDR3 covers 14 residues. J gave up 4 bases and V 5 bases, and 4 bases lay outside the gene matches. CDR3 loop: CASRYGTSGETQYF. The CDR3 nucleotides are TGCGCCAGCAGATACGGGACTAGCGGAGAGACCCAGTACTTC.